This T cell receptor (beta chain) was found in a study of T cell changes during pregnancy in multiple sclerosis. Profiled with immunoSEQ multiplex PCR; TCRdb holds only in-frame clones, not every one. Altogether tens of thousands of clones are present, 80% to 95% being singletons, with the ten largest covering about 0.67%. The CDR3 consists of 14 residues. After removal of 2 bases from V and 8 bases from J, the junction contained 6 bases not matched to a gene. CDR1 is MNHNY and CDR2 is SVGAGI in the germline V gene (reference sequence). The clonotype comes from a female donor with multiple sclerosis, enrolled in a pregnancy study. The sample was CD4+ T cells from peripheral blood mononuclear cells, taken in the third trimester of pregnancy. This chain uses TRBV6-6 with TRBJ1-2, with TRBD1 matching 9 bases. As DNA, the CDR3 is TGTGCCAGCAGTTACCAGGGACAGGGTCAAGGCTACACCTTC. This translates into CASSYQGQGQGYTF.